A single sample gave rise to the 13 T cell receptor beta chains below, sequenced in a study of blood T cell repertoires in COVID-19. Measured with immunoSEQ multiplex PCR; TCRdb has only the in-frame clones, and not every one. In the table there are some 180,000 clones, approximately 85% of which are singletons. The specimen sequenced was peripheral blood. Every receptor here comes from an older woman with acute or convalescent COVID-19.

This clone was observed a handful of times. The J gene is TRBJ2-7, the V gene TRBV6-1, with TRBD1 identical over 8 bases. With 0 bases clipped from V and 0 bases from J, the junction kept 4 bases outside the gene matches. This CDR3 has 16 amino acids. CDR1 MNHNS and CDR2 SASEGT come from the germline V gene. The CDR3 sequence is CASSEARTGPSYEQYF. For the CDR3, the DNA is TGTGCCAGCAGTGAAGCGAGGACAGGGCCCTCCTACGAGCAGTACTTC.

The chain employs TRBV7-9 and TRBJ2-2; 7 positions match TRBD2. From germline, CDR1 is SEHNR and CDR2 FQNEAQ (reference sequence). The CDR3 consists of 14 residues. V was pared by 3 bases and J by 4 bases, with 2 bases of the junction left unmatched. CDR3 region: CASSFSGGTGELFF. CDR3 nucleotide sequence: TGTGCCAGCAGCTTCTCGGGGGGCACCGGGGAGCTGTTTTTT.

CDR3 in amino acids: CASTLPGKETQYF. The DNA of the CDR3 is TGTGCCAGCACGCTTCCGGGAAAAGAGACCCAGTACTTC. This chain joins TRBV12-3 or TRBV12-4 and TRBJ2-5, with a weak D call TRBD2 (5 bases). Trimming left V 7 bases short and J 3 bases short, with 12 bases between. This CDR3 has 13 amino acids.

The chain carries TRBV6-6 and TRBJ1-3, with D possibly matching TRBD1 (5 bases). Germline CDR1 is MNHNY and CDR2 is SVGAGI (reference sequence). V was shortened by 8 bases and J by 0 bases, with 11 bases between the two germline ends. The CDR3 contains 14 residues. The DNA for the CDR3 is TGTGCCAGCGGGCGGGGCGTCTCTGGAAACACCATATATTTT. Translated, it gives CASGRGVSGNTIYF.

This chain connects TRBV28 to TRBJ1-5; tentative D call: TRBD1 (5 bases). The V gene lost 6 bases and the J gene lost 6 bases, with 21 bases spanning the gap. The germline CDR1 and CDR2 sequences are MDHEN and SYDVKM. CDR3 length: 16 residues. CDR3 in amino acids: CASRTPRDWRVQPQHF. The CDR3 nucleotides are TGTGCCAGCAGGACCCCCCGGGACTGGCGGGTTCAGCCCCAGCATTTT.

This clone was seen a single time. The chain links TRBV10-3 to TRBJ2-3; D perhaps matches TRBD1 (6 bases). The germline V gene encodes CDR1 ENHRY and CDR2 SYGVKD. The CDR3 is 14 amino acids. Trimming shortened V by 6 bases and J by 3 bases, and 13 bases separated the two germline ends. The CDR3 here is CAIRSDSSTDTQYF. CDR3 sequence (DNA): TGTGCCATCAGGTCGGACAGCTCTACAGATACGCAGTATTTT.

This chain connects TRBV27 to TRBJ2-5; 11 nucleotides agree with TRBD2. The V and J ends lost 5 bases and 5 bases, in that order; junction bases with no gene match: 7. The CDR3 runs 15 residues. From germline, CDR1 is MNHEY and CDR2 SMNVEV (reference sequence). CDR3: CASSPTSGSFETQYF. The CDR3 DNA reads TGTGCCAGCAGTCCTACTAGCGGGAGTTTTGAGACCCAGTACTTC.

V usage is TRBV19 and J usage is TRBJ1-1, with 9 bases fitting TRBD1. This CDR3 is 14 amino acids long. Germline assignment: CDR1 LNHDA and CDR2 SQIVND (reference sequence). The J segment lost 5 bases and the V segment lost 3 bases, leaving 4 bases of the junction unmatched. This chain's CDR3 is CASSMGQGVTEAFF. DNA of the CDR3: TGTGCCAGTAGTATGGGACAGGGCGTTACTGAAGCTTTCTTT.

The V call is TRBV3-1 (or the pseudogene TRBV3-2), the J call TRBJ1-1; no definite D call. CDR3 length: 13 residues. Per the germline V gene, CDR1 is LGHDT and CDR2 is YNNKEL (reference sequence). V lost 1 base to trimming and J lost 1 base, with 4 bases between them. CDR3 protein: CASSQGENTEAFF. The CDR3 bases are TGTGCCAGCAGCCAAGGAGAGAACACTGAAGCTTTCTTT.

The chain recombines TRBV24-1 with TRBJ2-1; 7 nucleotides match TRBD2. Germline lookup yields CDR1 KGHDR and CDR2 SFDVKD. CDR3 size: 15 residues. With V trimmed by 5 bases and J by 2 bases, 5 bases remained unmatched. DNA for the CDR3: TGTGCCACCAGTGGGTCTAGCGGAACCTACAATGAGCAGTTCTTC. Translating it yields CATSGSSGTYNEQFF.

The chain recombines TRBV19 with TRBJ1-2; 7 bases are a match to TRBD1. CDR3 size: 13 residues. Germline V gene data show CDR1 as LNHDA and CDR2 as SQIVND (reference sequence). V dropped 11 bases and J dropped 2; count of bases not matched to a gene: 8. The DNA for the CDR3 is TGTGCCGGATACTTGACAGGGAACTATGGCTACACCTTC. Its protein is CAGYLTGNYGYTF. Looking up the rest from reference TRBV19 and TRBJ1-2 gives the full variable domain: DGGITQSPKYLFRKEGQNVTLSCEQNLNHDAMYWYRQDPGQGLRLIYYSQIVNDFQKGDIAEGYSVSREKKESFPLTVTSAQKNPTAFYLCAGYLTGNYGYTFGSGTRLTVV.

This clone was recorded once. The rearrangement links TRBV28 to TRBJ1-2, with D perhaps TRBD1 (6 bases). Trimming pared 5 bases from V and 4 bases from J, leaving 17 bases between. The length of the CDR3 is 15 residues. The germline gives CDR1 MDHEN, CDR2 SYDVKM. CDR3 bases: TGTGCCAGCAGTCCCCAGGACAGAGCCCTCTATGGCTACACCTTC. Translating it yields CASSPQDRALYGYTF.

This clone occurred a few times. The gene calls are TRBV6-6 and TRBJ2-1; 14 bases agree with TRBD2. Looked up from germline, CDR1 is MNHNY and CDR2 is SVGAGI (reference sequence). The CDR3 is 15 residues long. V gave up 1 base and J gave up 10 bases; unmatched junction bases: 3. Written as DNA, the CDR3 is TGTGCCAGCAGTTACTTGGGACTAGCGGGAGACGAGCAGTTCTTC. It is translated as CASSYLGLAGDEQFF.